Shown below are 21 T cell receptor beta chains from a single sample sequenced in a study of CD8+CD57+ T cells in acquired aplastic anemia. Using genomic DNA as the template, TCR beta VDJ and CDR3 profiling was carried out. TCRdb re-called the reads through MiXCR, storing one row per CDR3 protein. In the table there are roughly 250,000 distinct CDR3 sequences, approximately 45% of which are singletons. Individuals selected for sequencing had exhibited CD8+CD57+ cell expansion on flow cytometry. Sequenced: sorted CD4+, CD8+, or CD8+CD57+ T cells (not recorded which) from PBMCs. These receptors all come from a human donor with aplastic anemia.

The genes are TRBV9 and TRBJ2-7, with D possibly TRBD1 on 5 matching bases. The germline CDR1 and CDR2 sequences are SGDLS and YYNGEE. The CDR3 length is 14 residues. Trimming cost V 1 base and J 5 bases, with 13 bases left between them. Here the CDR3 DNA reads TGTGCCAGCAGCGTAACAGGAGCTGGGAACGAGCAGTACTTC. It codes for CASSVTGAGNEQYF.

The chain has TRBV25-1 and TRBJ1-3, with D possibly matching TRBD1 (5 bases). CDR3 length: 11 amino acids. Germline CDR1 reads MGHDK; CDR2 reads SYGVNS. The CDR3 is CASGSGNTIYF. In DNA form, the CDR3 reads TGTGCTTCAGGGTCCGGAAACACCATATATTTT.

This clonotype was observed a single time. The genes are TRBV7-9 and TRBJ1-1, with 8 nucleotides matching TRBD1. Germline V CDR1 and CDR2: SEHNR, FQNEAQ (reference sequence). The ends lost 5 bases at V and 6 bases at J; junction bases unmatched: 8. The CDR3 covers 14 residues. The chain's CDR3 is CASSITSGGAEAFF. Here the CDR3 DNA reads TGTGCCAGCAGCATAACATCAGGGGGCGCTGAAGCTTTCTTT.

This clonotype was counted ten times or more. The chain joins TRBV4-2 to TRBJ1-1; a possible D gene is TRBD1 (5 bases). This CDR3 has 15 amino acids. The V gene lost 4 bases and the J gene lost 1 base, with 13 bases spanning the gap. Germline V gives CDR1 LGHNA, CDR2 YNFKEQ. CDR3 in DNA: TGTGCCAGCAGCCCCTGGGACGGGGGGAACACTGAAGCTTTCTTT. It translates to CASSPWDGGNTEAFF.

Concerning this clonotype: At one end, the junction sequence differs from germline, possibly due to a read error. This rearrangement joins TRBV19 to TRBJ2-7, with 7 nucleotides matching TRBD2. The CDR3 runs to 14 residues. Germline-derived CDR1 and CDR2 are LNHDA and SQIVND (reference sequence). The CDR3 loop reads CASSISGGAYGQYF. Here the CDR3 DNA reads TGTGCCAGTAGTATCTCGGGAGGAGCATACGGGCAGTACTTC.

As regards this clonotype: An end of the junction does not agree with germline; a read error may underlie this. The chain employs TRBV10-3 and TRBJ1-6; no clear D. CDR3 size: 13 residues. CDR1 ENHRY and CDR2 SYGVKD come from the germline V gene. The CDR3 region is CASSASENSPLHF. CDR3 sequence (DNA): TGTGCCAGCAGTGCATCGGAGAATTCACCCCTCCACTTT.

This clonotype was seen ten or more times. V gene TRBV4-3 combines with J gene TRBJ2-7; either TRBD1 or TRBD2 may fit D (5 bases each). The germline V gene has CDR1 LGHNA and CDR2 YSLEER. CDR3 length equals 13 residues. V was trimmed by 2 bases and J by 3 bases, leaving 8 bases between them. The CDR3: CASSQWDGYEQYF. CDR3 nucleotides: TGCGCCAGCAGCCAATGGGACGGCTACGAGCAGTACTTC.

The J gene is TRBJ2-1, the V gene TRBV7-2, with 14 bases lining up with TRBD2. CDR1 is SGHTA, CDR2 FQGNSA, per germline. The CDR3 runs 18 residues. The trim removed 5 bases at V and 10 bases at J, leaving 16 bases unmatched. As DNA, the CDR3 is TGTGCCAGCAGCCAAGCCCGAAGACTAGCGGGAGGGTCCTACGAGCAGTTCTTC. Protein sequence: CASSQARRLAGGSYEQFF.

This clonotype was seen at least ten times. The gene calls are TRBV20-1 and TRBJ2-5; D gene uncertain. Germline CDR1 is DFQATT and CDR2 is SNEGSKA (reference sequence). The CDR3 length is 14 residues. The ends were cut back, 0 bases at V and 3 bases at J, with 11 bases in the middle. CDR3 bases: TGCAGTGCTAGAGATAGGTCCCTGGAAGAGACCCAGTACTTC. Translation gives CSARDRSLEETQYF.

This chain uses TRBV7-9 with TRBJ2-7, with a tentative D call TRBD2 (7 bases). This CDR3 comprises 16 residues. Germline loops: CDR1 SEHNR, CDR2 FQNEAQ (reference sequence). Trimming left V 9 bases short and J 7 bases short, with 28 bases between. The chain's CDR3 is CASSMLQGGVFREQYF. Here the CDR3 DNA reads TGTGCCAGTAGTATGCTACAGGGAGGGGTTTTTCGGGAGCAGTACTTC. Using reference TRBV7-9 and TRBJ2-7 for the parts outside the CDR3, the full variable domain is DTGVSQNPRHKITKRGQNVTFRCDPISEHNRLYWYRQTLGQGPEFLTYFQNEAQLEKSRLLSDRFSAERPKGSFSTLEIQRTEQGDSAMYLCASSMLQGGVFREQYFGPGTRLTVT.

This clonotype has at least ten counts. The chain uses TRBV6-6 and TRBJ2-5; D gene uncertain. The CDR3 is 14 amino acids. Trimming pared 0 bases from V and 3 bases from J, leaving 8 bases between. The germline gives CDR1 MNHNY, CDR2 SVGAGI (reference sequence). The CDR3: CASSYSRSEETQYF. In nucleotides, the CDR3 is TGTGCCAGCAGTTACTCGAGGTCGGAAGAGACCCAGTACTTC.

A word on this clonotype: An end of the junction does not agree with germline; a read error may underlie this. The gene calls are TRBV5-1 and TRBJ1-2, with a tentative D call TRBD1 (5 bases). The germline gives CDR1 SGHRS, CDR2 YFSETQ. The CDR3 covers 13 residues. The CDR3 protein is CASTLPGRGGYTF. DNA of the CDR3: TGTGCCAGCACCCTGCCGGGAAGGGGAGGCTACACCTTC.

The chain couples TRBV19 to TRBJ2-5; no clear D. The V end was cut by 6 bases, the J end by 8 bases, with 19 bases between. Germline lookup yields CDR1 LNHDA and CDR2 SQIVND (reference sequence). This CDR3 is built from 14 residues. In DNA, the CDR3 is TGTGCCAGTAGGGGGTCTGGACCCCTCAAAACCCAGTACTTC. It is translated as CASRGSGPLKTQYF.

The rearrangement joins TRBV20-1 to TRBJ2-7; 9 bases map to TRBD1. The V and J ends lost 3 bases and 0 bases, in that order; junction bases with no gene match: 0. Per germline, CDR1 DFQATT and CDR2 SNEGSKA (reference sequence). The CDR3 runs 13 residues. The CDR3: CSARTGGSYEQYF. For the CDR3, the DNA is TGCAGTGCTAGGACAGGGGGCTCCTACGAGCAGTACTTC.

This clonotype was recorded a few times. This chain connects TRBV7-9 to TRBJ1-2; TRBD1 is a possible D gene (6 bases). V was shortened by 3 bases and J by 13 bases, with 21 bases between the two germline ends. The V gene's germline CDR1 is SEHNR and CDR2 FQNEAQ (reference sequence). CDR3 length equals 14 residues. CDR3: CASSFSGSTGSSTF. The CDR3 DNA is TGTGCCAGCAGCTTCAGCGGGAGCACAGGGAGTTCCACCTTC.

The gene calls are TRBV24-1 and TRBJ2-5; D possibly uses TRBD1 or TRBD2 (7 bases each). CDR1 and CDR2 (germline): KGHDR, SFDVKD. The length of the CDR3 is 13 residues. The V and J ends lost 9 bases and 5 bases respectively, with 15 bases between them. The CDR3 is CATSSGGDETQYF. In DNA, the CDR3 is TGTGCCACCTCCTCAGGGGGGGATGAGACCCAGTACTTC.

CDR3 loop: CASSTGTGEGEAFF. The CDR3 nucleotides read TGTGCCAGCAGCACCGGGACAGGGGAAGGTGAAGCTTTCTTT. V gene TRBV2 combines with J gene TRBJ1-1, with TRBD1 matching over 10 bases. Germline V gives CDR1 SNHLY, CDR2 FYNNEI. J lost 7 bases, V lost 6 bases, and 8 bases had no gene match. CDR3 length: 14 amino acids.

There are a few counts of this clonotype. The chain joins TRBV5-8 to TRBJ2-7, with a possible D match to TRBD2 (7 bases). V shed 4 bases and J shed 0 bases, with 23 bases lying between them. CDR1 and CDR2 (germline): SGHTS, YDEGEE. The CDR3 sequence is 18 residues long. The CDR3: CASSPFSWRGPLSYEQYF. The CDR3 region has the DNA TGTGCCAGCAGCCCCTTTAGTTGGCGGGGGCCCCTCTCCTACGAGCAGTACTTC.

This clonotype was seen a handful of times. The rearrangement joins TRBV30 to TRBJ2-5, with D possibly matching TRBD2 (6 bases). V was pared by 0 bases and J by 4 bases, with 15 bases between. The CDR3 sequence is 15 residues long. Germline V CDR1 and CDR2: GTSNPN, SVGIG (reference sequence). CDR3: CAWSVSLAIGETQYF. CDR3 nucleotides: TGTGCCTGGAGTGTTTCTCTAGCGATTGGAGAGACCCAGTACTTC.

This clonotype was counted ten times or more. CDR3 protein: CASSQRGQGAGGYTF. In DNA, the CDR3 is TGTGCCAGCAGTCAAAGAGGGCAGGGGGCAGGGGGCTACACCTTC. The rearrangement links TRBV6-1 to TRBJ1-2, with 8 bases aligning to TRBD1. Germline values: CDR1 MNHNS, CDR2 SASEGT. The CDR3 extends over 15 amino acids. V dropped 5 bases and J dropped 8; count of bases not matched to a gene: 13.

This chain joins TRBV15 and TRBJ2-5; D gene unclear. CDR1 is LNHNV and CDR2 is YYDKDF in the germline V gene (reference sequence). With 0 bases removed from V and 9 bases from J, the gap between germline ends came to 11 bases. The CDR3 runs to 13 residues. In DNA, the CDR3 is TGTGCCACCAGCAGAGATAGCAATCAGCCCCAGTACTTC. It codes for CATSRDSNQPQYF.